Described below is a single T cell receptor beta chain sequence and its context. The sample originates from a study of blood T cell repertoires in COVID-19. Some clones are missing from TCRdb's copy, which holds only in-frame ones; the method was immunoSEQ multiplex PCR. The sample lists about 200,000 clones, more than 65% seen once, with roughly 7.9% in the top ten. This TCR was recovered from a woman of 80 years or more with acute or convalescent COVID-19. The sample taken for sequencing was peripheral blood.

CDR3 in amino acids: CASSSWTAHYSNQPQHF. The CDR3 nucleotides are TGTGCCAGCAGCTCCTGGACAGCCCATTATAGCAATCAGCCCCAGCATTTT. V gene TRBV9 combines with J gene TRBJ1-5; possible D gene TRBD1, 6 bases. The CDR3 is made up of 17 amino acids. CDR1 and CDR2 from the germline V gene are SGDLS and YYNGEE. V was shortened by 4 bases and J by 0 bases, with 17 bases between the two germline ends. Combining the CDR3 with reference TRBV9 and TRBJ1-5 gives the whole variable domain DSGVTQTPKHLITATGQRVTLRCSPRSGDLSVYWYQQSLDQGLQFLIQYYNGEERAKGNILERFSAQQFPDLHSELNLSSLELGDSALYFCASSSWTAHYSNQPQHFGDGTRLSIL.